This T cell receptor (beta chain) was recorded in a study of shared clonotypes between healthy human individuals. Study-wide findings and caveats: Memory subsets generally showed lower estimated richness than naive subsets.

A deep-level run was used for the assay. Method: immunoSEQ multiplex PCR; TCRdb's copy keeps in-frame clones and lacks some. The data contain roughly 570,000 clones, about 98% of them singletons. Trimming removed 3 bases at V and 3 bases at J, with 12 bases between. This CDR3 contains 14 residues. Germline CDR1 reads SGHRS; CDR2 reads YFSETQ. As regards this clone: Its antigen is still unknown.

The naive CD8 fraction comprised CD45RO-negative cells positively selected for CCR7 and excluded terminally differentiated effector memory CD45RA+ cells. There were no recent acute infections or vaccinations among the donors, who were healthy HIV-negative adults. The origin of this receptor is a man younger than 40 in good health. The V and J genes are TRBV5-1 and TRBJ2-5, with a possible D match to TRBD1 (6 bases). The material sequenced was naive CD8+ T cells sorted from blood. The CDR3 DNA reads as TGCGCCAGCAGCTCTCGGGACACCGAAGAGACCCAGTACTTC. Its protein product is CASSSRDTEETQYF.